The rows below give T cell receptor beta chains drawn from one sample of a study of blood T cell repertoires in COVID-19. TCRdb's table, derived via immunoSEQ multiplex PCR, lists solely in-frame clones and lacks some. The table includes under 200,000 clones, 75% to 85% detected once. What was sequenced was peripheral blood. All receptors derive from an older woman with COVID-19, enrolled during active disease. CDR3s include the opening cysteine and the closing phenylalanine or tryptophan. Fields, in order: D gene, clone size, V gene, J gene, CDR3 protein, CDR3 DNA. A D gene is named only where the DNA matches it firmly. Size is omitted from some rows. Given values are once, few, many or a class for expanded clones.

TRBD2,.,TRBV18,TRBJ2-3,CASSPQIGRASTDTQYF,TGTGCCAGCTCACCACAGATCGGGAGGGCCTCCACAGATACGCAGTATTTT
TRBD2,.,TRBV13,TRBJ2-1,CASSLGGKVNEQFF,TGTGCCAGCAGCTTGGGAGGGAAGGTCAATGAGCAGTTCTTC
.,.,TRBV6-5,TRBJ2-5,CASSRQGLRETQYF,TGTGCCAGCAGTCGGCAGGGTCTAAGGGAGACCCAGTACTTC
.,few,TRBV28,TRBJ1-5,CASSFASGYLQPQHF,TGTGCCAGCAGTTTTGCATCGGGATATCTCCAGCCCCAGCATTTT
.,few,TRBV11-3,TRBJ2-5,CASSLTGETQYF,TGTGCCAGCAGCTTAACGGGAGAGACCCAGTACTTC
.,.,TRBV15,TRBJ2-2,CATSRDNLNRGELFF,TGTGCCACCAGCAGAGACAACCTCAATCGGGGGGAGCTGTTTTTT
.,few,TRBV7-3,TRBJ2-5,CASSLGAGETQYF,TGTGCCAGCAGCTTGGGGGCGGGTGAGACCCAGTACTTC
TRBD1,.,TRBV9,TRBJ1-1,CASSPRLGTGNTEAFF,TGTGCCAGCAGCCCCCGCTTGGGGACAGGGAACACTGAAGCTTTCTTT
.,once,TRBV7-2,TRBJ2-6,CASSSGGTGVGANVLTF,TGTGCCAGCAGCTCAGGGGGGACCGGCGTAGGGGCCAACGTCCTGACTTTC
TRBD2,.,TRBV4-1,TRBJ2-1,CASSQEGSGASLSEQFF,TGCGCCAGCAGCCAAGAGGGTAGCGGGGCCTCCCTCAGTGAGCAGTTCTTC
TRBD1,once,TRBV6-5,TRBJ1-2,CASRIGTGGPYGYTF,TGTGCCAGCAGGATCGGGACAGGAGGGCCCTATGGCTACACCTTC
.,.,TRBV19,TRBJ1-4,CASSFKGDEEKLFF,TGTGCCAGTTCTTTCAAAGGGGATGAAGAAAAACTGTTTTTT
.,.,TRBV3-1/TRBV3-2,TRBJ1-5,CASSQDGGDYSNQPQHF,TGTGCCAGCAGCCAAGATGGAGGGGATTATAGCAATCAGCCCCAGCATTTT
TRBD2,.,TRBV11-2,TRBJ2-1,CASSSGLGAYNEQFF,TGTGCCAGCAGCTCGGGACTAGGGGCCTACAATGAGCAGTTCTTC
.,.,TRBV11-2,TRBJ2-1,CASSLGLDNEQFF,TGTGCCAGCAGCTTGGGACTGGACAATGAGCAGTTCTTC
TRBD2,.,TRBV9,TRBJ2-5,CVSSVREGPQETQYF,TGTGTCAGCAGCGTCCGGGAGGGTCCCCAAGAGACCCAGTACTTC
.,few,TRBV3-1/TRBV3-2,TRBJ2-3,CASSQDPSTDTQYF,TGTGCCAGCAGCCAAGATCCAAGCACAGATACGCAGTATTTT
.,.,TRBV20-1,TRBJ1-5,CSASKGLDQPQHF,TGCAGTGCTAGTAAAGGACTCGATCAGCCCCAGCATTTT
.,.,TRBV5-1,TRBJ1-6,CASSLQGPPGSPLHF,TGCGCCAGCAGCTTGCAGGGTCCCCCAGGCTCACCCCTCCACTTT
.,.,TRBV19,TRBJ2-1,CASSLAYEQFF,TGTGCCAGTAGTCTAGCGTATGAGCAGTTCTTC
.,.,TRBV7-3,TRBJ2-2,CASSRGLLDTGELFF,TGTGCCAGCAGCCGGGGACTGCTAGACACCGGGGAGCTGTTTTTT
TRBD2,.,TRBV30,TRBJ2-7,CAWTVAGHEQYF,TGTGCCTGGACGGTAGCGGGACACGAGCAGTACTTC
TRBD2,.,TRBV5-1,TRBJ2-1,CASSLRVAGQYNEQFF,TGCGCCAGCAGCTTGAGGGTAGCGGGCCAATACAATGAGCAGTTCTTC
.,.,TRBV11-2,TRBJ2-5,CASSLSPNSRETQYF,TGTGCCAGCAGCTTAAGCCCCAACAGCAGGGAGACCCAGTACTTC
TRBD1,once,TRBV6-6,TRBJ1-1,CASSKQGTEAFF,TGTGCCAGCAGTAAACAGGGGACTGAAGCTTTCTTT
.,.,TRBV27,TRBJ1-4,CASSPAGSKLNRILFF,TGTGCCAGCAGTCCCGCCGGGAGTAAACTTAATCGGATACTGTTTTTT
TRBD1,.,TRBV19,TRBJ1-2,CASSLRTGGEGSGYTF,TGTGCCAGTAGTTTAAGGACAGGGGGTGAAGGGAGCGGCTACACCTTC
.,.,TRBV15,TRBJ2-5,CATSRDRSELGAQYF,TGTGCCACCAGCAGAGATAGGAGCGAGCTAGGGGCCCAGTACTTC
.,.,TRBV4-2,TRBJ1-5,CASSQGDQPQHF,TGTGCCAGCAGCCAGGGAGATCAGCCCCAGCATTTT
.,.,TRBV29-1,TRBJ2-2,CSVGRADTGELFF,TGCAGCGTTGGCAGGGCTGACACCGGGGAGCTGTTTTTT
.,.,TRBV11-3,TRBJ2-2,CASSSGGAELFF,TGTGCCAGCAGTTCGGGGGGCGCGGAGCTGTTTTTT
TRBD1,.,TRBV19,TRBJ2-7,CASSRGPGQLSYEQYF,TGTGCCAGTAGTAGGGGGCCGGGACAGCTATCCTACGAGCAGTACTTC
.,.,TRBV18,TRBJ2-3,CASSPRKRGEDTQYF,TGTGCCAGCTCACCAAGAAAACGCGGGGAAGATACGCAGTATTTT
.,.,TRBV2,TRBJ1-1,CASNAVNTEAFF,TGTGCCAGCAACGCGGTGAACACTGAAGCTTTCTTT
TRBD2,.,TRBV3-1/TRBV3-2,TRBJ2-1,CASSPRGLAGRTRSYNEQFF,TGTGCCAGCAGCCCCCGGGGACTAGCGGGCCGAACCCGTTCCTACAATGAGCAGTTCTTC
TRBD2,.,TRBV9,TRBJ2-1,CASSVIAGALTHYNEQFF,TGTGCCAGCAGCGTAATAGCGGGGGCCCTCACGCACTACAATGAGCAGTTCTTC
TRBD2,.,TRBV7-3,TRBJ2-1,CASSGGLAGANEQFF,TGTGCCAGCAGCGGAGGACTAGCGGGGGCCAATGAGCAGTTCTTC
TRBD1,.,TRBV5-1,TRBJ2-2,CASSYGTGNTGELFF,TGCGCCAGCAGCTATGGGACAGGGAACACCGGGGAGCTGTTTTTT